The 19 T cell receptor beta chains reported below all come from one sample, sequenced in a study of naive and memory T cell subsets. An equimolar mix of two oligonucleotides served as the beta constant-region primer for TRBC1 and TRBC2. Four rounds of PCR amplified the ligated cDNA using nested alpha and beta constant-region primers plus SP2. TCRdb processed the UMI-ligation and nested PCR reads anew with MiXCR; each CDR3 protein has one entry. The sample consists of 85,000 or so distinct CDR3 sequences, roughly 9.2% of them appearing once. Material for sequencing was naive CD8+ T cells from blood. The receptors were gathered from a human donor in good health.

This chain uses TRBV15 with TRBJ2-1, with D possibly being TRBD2 (6 bases). Germline V lookup: CDR1 LNHNV, CDR2 YYDKDF (reference sequence). The CDR3 totals 15 residues. V lost 7 bases and J lost 3, with 16 bases in between. The CDR3 loop is CATNPQEGNYNEQFF. CDR3 DNA sequence: TGTGCCACCAATCCGCAGGAGGGTAACTACAATGAGCAGTTCTTC.

This clonotype was recorded many times. The V and J genes are TRBV5-1 and TRBJ1-6, with 7 nucleotides matching TRBD1. CDR1 and CDR2 from the germline V gene are SGHRS and YFSETQ. V shed 4 bases and J 7 bases; nucleotides not matched to a gene: 8. The CDR3 is 15 residues long. The CDR3, as DNA: TGCGCCAGCAGCCGCGAGGGGGCTGGCAATTCACCCCTCCACTTT. Amino acids: CASSREGAGNSPLHF.

This clonotype has a count of ten or more. The chain uses TRBV7-9 and TRBJ2-7; 8 bases are shared with TRBD1. Germline CDR1 SEHNR, CDR2 FQNEAQ (reference sequence). The CDR3 loop spans 14 amino acids. The V gene end was trimmed by 4 bases and the J gene end by 0 bases; junction bases not matched to a gene: 2. CDR3 residues: CASSSDRASYEQYF. The CDR3 DNA is TGTGCCAGCAGCTCGGACAGGGCCTCCTACGAGCAGTACTTC.

J is TRBJ1-1 and V is TRBV30; D gene uncertain. Germline assignment: CDR1 GTSNPN and CDR2 SVGIG (reference sequence). The CDR3 consists of 13 residues. V dropped 0 bases and J dropped 1 base, with 6 bases sitting between them. CDR3 sequence (DNA): TGTGCCTGGAGTGTACAAGGGAACACTGAAGCTTTCTTT. It codes for CAWSVQGNTEAFF.

This clonotype has a count of ten or more. The chain joins TRBV10-2 to TRBJ1-1; D gene unclear. Trimming took 2 bases from V and 4 from J, leaving 8 bases between them. Germline values: CDR1 WSHSY, CDR2 SAAADI. The CDR3 is 13 amino acids. The CDR3 loop reads CASSEDTVTEAFF. The CDR3 region has the DNA TGCGCCAGCAGTGAGGACACGGTCACTGAAGCTTTCTTT.

The sample holds a few counts of this clonotype. The chain has TRBV7-7 and TRBJ2-7, with 8 bases lining up with TRBD1. V lost 5 bases, J lost 3 bases, and 9 bases stayed unmatched. The CDR3 extends over 15 amino acids. Germline V gives CDR1 SSHAT, CDR2 FNYEAQ (reference sequence). This chain's CDR3 is CASSARTGIDYEQYF. The CDR3 DNA sequence: TGTGCCAGCAGCGCCCGGACAGGGATCGACTACGAGCAGTACTTC. Full variable domain (outside the CDR3, taken from reference TRBV7-7 and TRBJ2-7): GAGVSQSPRYKVTKRGQDVTLRCDPISSHATLYWYQQALGQGPEFLTYFNYEAQPDKSGLPSDRFSAERPEGSISTLTIQRTEQRDSAMYRCASSARTGIDYEQYFGPGTRLTVT.

This clonotype appeared many times. The chain is built from TRBV6-2 or TRBV6-3 and TRBJ2-7; 12 bases are shared with TRBD2. Germline V gene data show CDR1 as MNHEY and CDR2 as SVGEGT. J gave up 6 bases and V 0 bases, and 9 bases lay outside the gene matches. The CDR3 loop spans 17 amino acids. The CDR3 nucleotides are TGTGCCAGCAGTTACTCGACCCTAGCGGGAGGGTATCGCGAGCAGTACTTC. It codes for CASSYSTLAGGYREQYF.

The rearrangement uses TRBV12-3 or TRBV12-4 and TRBJ2-6; 7 positions agree with TRBD1. The CDR3 consists of 20 residues. V was pared by 8 bases and J by 0 bases, with 19 bases of the junction left unmatched. Here the CDR3 DNA reads TGTGCCAGCTGGATCAGGGGGTCCCGCAGACTTAGCTCTGGGGCCAACGTCCTGACTTTC. Protein: CASWIRGSRRLSSGANVLTF.

This clonotype appeared once. V gene TRBV3-1 combines with J gene TRBJ2-7, with D possibly matching TRBD1 (6 bases). The CDR3 runs to 14 residues. Deletions cut 4 bases from V and 5 bases from J, with 15 bases between. Germline values: CDR1 LGHDT, CDR2 YNNKEL (reference sequence). The CDR3: CASSPRGRSHEQYF. The CDR3 DNA is TGTGCCAGCAGCCCCAGGGGCCGTTCCCACGAGCAGTACTTC.

This clonotype was counted many times. The chain has TRBV10-3 and TRBJ2-1; perhaps TRBD2 as D (6 bases). Germline CDR1 and CDR2: ENHRY and SYGVKD. This CDR3 spans 15 amino acids. V lost 4 bases and J lost 3, with 13 bases in between. The CDR3 region has the DNA TGTGCCATCAGTGTTGGGGGGTCCCTCTACAATGAGCAGTTCTTC. Protein sequence: CAISVGGSLYNEQFF.

The V and J genes are TRBV7-9 and TRBJ2-7; D is possibly TRBD2 (6 bases). In germline, CDR1 is SEHNR, CDR2 FQNEAQ (reference sequence). This CDR3 contains 18 residues. The V end was cut by 5 bases, the J end by 0 bases, with 23 bases between. The CDR3 DNA follows: TGTGCCAGCAGCGGAGTAACGGGACTGAGGACTCTCTCCTACGAGCAGTACTTC. Protein product: CASSGVTGLRTLSYEQYF.

This clonotype was observed a handful of times. The J gene is TRBJ2-3, the V gene TRBV27, with a weak D call TRBD2 (6 bases). Germline V CDR1 and CDR2: MNHEY, SMNVEV (reference sequence). This CDR3 has 12 residues. V shed 2 bases and J shed 7 bases, with 7 bases lying between them. The CDR3: CASSLGGYTQYF. The CDR3 coding sequence is TGTGCCAGCAGTTTAGGAGGGTATACGCAGTATTTT.

This clonotype was recorded many times. The chain is built from TRBV27 and TRBJ1-1; D is undetermined. V lost 2 bases to trimming and J lost 4 bases, with 8 bases between them. Per the germline V gene, CDR1 is MNHEY and CDR2 is SMNVEV (reference sequence). There are 13 residues in the CDR3. CDR3 sequence (DNA): TGTGCCAGCAGTTTACTAGGGAGCACTGAAGCTTTCTTT. It specifies CASSLLGSTEAFF.

This clonotype has ten or more counts. The CDR3 DNA is TGCGCCAGCAGCCCCTCCGGGACGGTGGTTTCCGGCCAGTTTTACAATGAGCAGTTCTTC. Translating it yields CASSPSGTVVSGQFYNEQFF. The chain recombines TRBV4-1 with TRBJ2-1; D may be TRBD1 or TRBD2 (5 bases each). Germline V gene sequence: CDR1 MGHRA, CDR2 YSYEKL. V shed 4 bases and J shed 4 bases, with 29 bases lying between them. The CDR3 is made up of 20 amino acids.

Many counts were recorded for this clonotype. The genes are TRBV10-3 and TRBJ2-7, with D possibly matching TRBD2 (6 bases). The CDR3 spans 15 residues. V was pared by 1 base and J by 2 bases, with 12 bases between. Germline V gene lookup returns CDR1 ENHRY and CDR2 SYGVKD. The CDR3 nucleotides are TGTGCCATCAGTGAGTATATCGCGGGAACCTACGAGCAGTACTTC. This codes for CAISEYIAGTYEQYF.

Ten or more counts support this clonotype. The chain has TRBV12-3 or TRBV12-4 and TRBJ1-1; D is undetermined. V was trimmed by 1 base and J by 0 bases, leaving 6 bases between them. The CDR3 runs 14 residues. This CDR3 reads CASSLGGLNTEAFF. The CDR3 nucleotides are TGTGCCAGCAGTTTAGGCGGCTTGAACACTGAAGCTTTCTTT.

This clonotype showed up many times. V gene TRBV4-1 combines with J gene TRBJ2-7; a possible D gene is TRBD2 (6 bases). The CDR3 has 14 amino acids. V was pared by 1 base and J by 0 bases, with 7 bases between. The germline gives CDR1 MGHRA, CDR2 YSYEKL. DNA for the CDR3: TGCGCCAGCAGCCAAGCGGACTACTCCTACGAGCAGTACTTC. Residues: CASSQADYSYEQYF.

This clonotype appeared many times. The chain has TRBV25-1 and TRBJ2-7, with D possibly being TRBD2 (6 bases). Between the trimmed V and J ends, which lost 5 bases and 8 bases, there was a span of 7 bases. The CDR3 is 10 residues long. Germline values: CDR1 MGHDK, CDR2 SYGVNS. The CDR3 DNA reads TGTGCCAGCAGTCGGGGGAAGCAGTACTTC. Amino acid sequence: CASSRGKQYF.

This clonotype was seen only a few times. The chain uses TRBV7-9 and TRBJ2-1; D may be TRBD2 (5 bases). Germline V CDR1 and CDR2: SEHNR, FQNEAQ (reference sequence). The CDR3 extends over 12 amino acids. The V end was cut by 3 bases, the J end by 12 bases, with 12 bases between. In nucleotides, the CDR3 is TGTGCCAGCAGCTTCCCAGCGGTAGGGCAGTTCTTC. Its translation is CASSFPAVGQFF.